This is a list of T cell receptor beta chains from one sample in a study of T cells after yellow fever vaccination. TCRdb reanalysed the 5' RACE reads using MiXCR and keeps one entry per CDR3 protein. The sample has approximately 74,000 distinct CDR3 sequences; roughly 6.9% are singletons. Specimen: CD8+ T cells sorted from PBMCs, collected more than 4 days after the first yellow fever vaccination. The receptor source for this set is a man aged 18 to 29 who received the YFV17D yellow fever vaccine. The CDR3 runs from the conserved cysteine through the conserved F or W. The D gene is left open where the match is weak. Rows give clone size only sometimes, using once, few, many, or a class for an expanded clone.

J gene: TRBJ1-1; D gene: TRBD1; V gene: TRBV4-2; clone size: few; CDR3 protein: CASSQLQGIEAFF
J gene: TRBJ2-3; D gene: TRBD2; V gene: TRBV20-1; clone size: few; CDR3 protein: CSAHLAGGSTDTQYF
J gene: TRBJ1-1; D gene: .; V gene: TRBV6-2/TRBV6-3; clone size: many; CDR3 protein: CASSYSRLRIRDTEAFF
J gene: TRBJ2-1; D gene: .; V gene: TRBV6-2/TRBV6-3; clone size: many; CDR3 protein: CASSYGSYYNEQFF
J gene: TRBJ1-1; D gene: TRBD1; V gene: TRBV19; clone size: .; CDR3 protein: CASSITGGSVTEAFF
J gene: TRBJ2-7; D gene: .; V gene: TRBV27; clone size: .; CDR3 protein: CASSSGPLSEQYF
J gene: TRBJ1-2; D gene: .; V gene: TRBV20-1; clone size: few; CDR3 protein: CSARDPAGVYGYTF
J gene: TRBJ2-1; D gene: TRBD1; V gene: TRBV4-1; clone size: .; CDR3 protein: CASSQEGTGGYEQFF
J gene: TRBJ2-7; D gene: .; V gene: TRBV12-5; clone size: few; CDR3 protein: CASGLGTYEQYF
J gene: TRBJ2-3; D gene: TRBD2; V gene: TRBV20-1; clone size: .; CDR3 protein: CSAPSERGSTDTQYF
J gene: TRBJ1-2; D gene: .; V gene: TRBV4-1; clone size: .; CDR3 protein: CASSQDNIPGYTF
J gene: TRBJ2-7; D gene: .; V gene: TRBV5-4; clone size: .; CDR3 protein: CASRFGPGAGEQYF
J gene: TRBJ2-5; D gene: TRBD2; V gene: TRBV6-1; clone size: few; CDR3 protein: CASIRSGGTQETQYF
J gene: TRBJ2-5; D gene: TRBD2; V gene: TRBV4-2; clone size: many; CDR3 protein: CASSQELAGGVEETQYF
J gene: TRBJ2-7; D gene: .; V gene: TRBV5-5; clone size: .; CDR3 protein: CASSLGAGGIPYEQYF
J gene: TRBJ2-1; D gene: .; V gene: TRBV29-1; clone size: many; CDR3 protein: CSVVRFNEQFF
J gene: TRBJ2-6; D gene: .; V gene: TRBV4-2; clone size: few; CDR3 protein: CASSQGSGGASPGANVLTF
J gene: TRBJ1-2; D gene: TRBD1; V gene: TRBV29-1; clone size: few; CDR3 protein: CSVGKEQGGYGYTF
J gene: TRBJ2-3; D gene: TRBD2; V gene: TRBV12-3/TRBV12-4; clone size: few; CDR3 protein: CASSWHPSGGTDTQYF
J gene: TRBJ2-3; D gene: .; V gene: TRBV11-1; clone size: few; CDR3 protein: CASRAPEGEHPGPDTQYF
J gene: TRBJ2-1; D gene: TRBD1; V gene: TRBV9; clone size: few; CDR3 protein: CASSVTGWTGGNEQFF
J gene: TRBJ1-5; D gene: .; V gene: TRBV15; clone size: .; CDR3 protein: CATSRDKGSNQPQHF
J gene: TRBJ2-3; D gene: .; V gene: TRBV7-2; clone size: few; CDR3 protein: CASTRGRSTDTQYF
J gene: TRBJ2-6; D gene: .; V gene: TRBV6-5; clone size: many; CDR3 protein: CASSYRVGQFPSGANVLTF
J gene: TRBJ2-4; D gene: .; V gene: TRBV11-1; clone size: .; CDR3 protein: CASSLNVRDSRDSSIQYF
J gene: TRBJ2-1; D gene: .; V gene: TRBV6-2/TRBV6-3; clone size: many; CDR3 protein: CATSYWGGPSSYNEQFF
J gene: TRBJ2-2; D gene: TRBD2; V gene: TRBV12-5; clone size: .; CDR3 protein: CASGLAGRGELFF
J gene: TRBJ1-1; D gene: .; V gene: TRBV4-2; clone size: few; CDR3 protein: CASSQEPSNTEAFF
J gene: TRBJ1-2; D gene: .; V gene: TRBV12-3/TRBV12-4; clone size: .; CDR3 protein: CASGGLRGYTF
J gene: TRBJ2-3; D gene: .; V gene: TRBV11-2; clone size: few; CDR3 protein: CASSLCNTQYF
J gene: TRBJ2-2; D gene: TRBD2; V gene: TRBV19; clone size: .; CDR3 protein: CASRRRWLAGVTNTGELFF